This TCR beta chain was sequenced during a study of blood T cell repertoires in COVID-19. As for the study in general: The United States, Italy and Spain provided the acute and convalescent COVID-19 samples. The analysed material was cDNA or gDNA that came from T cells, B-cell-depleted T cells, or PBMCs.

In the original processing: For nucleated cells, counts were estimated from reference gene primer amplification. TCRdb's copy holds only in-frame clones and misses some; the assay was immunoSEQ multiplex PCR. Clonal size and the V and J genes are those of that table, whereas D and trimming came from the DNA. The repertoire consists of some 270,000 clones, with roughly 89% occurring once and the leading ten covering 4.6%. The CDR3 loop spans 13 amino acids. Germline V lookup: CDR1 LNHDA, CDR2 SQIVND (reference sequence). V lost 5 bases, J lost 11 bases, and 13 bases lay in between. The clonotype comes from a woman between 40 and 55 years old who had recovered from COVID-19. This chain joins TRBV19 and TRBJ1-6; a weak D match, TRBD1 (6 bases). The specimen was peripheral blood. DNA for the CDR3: TGTGCCAGTAGTGTGGGGGCATTGGCACCCCTCCACTTT. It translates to CASSVGALAPLHF.